This is a list of T cell receptor beta chains from one sample in a study of T cell responses to AZD1222 COVID-19 vaccine. Libraries were prepared by immunoSEQ multiplex PCR; TCRdb keeps only in-frame clonotypes and omits some of them. Counted here are approximately 120,000 clones, 85% to 90% occurring once; the ten biggest clones make up approximately 28%. Source: peripheral blood, taken on day 0 of AZD1222 vaccination. The receptor set was obtained from an adult in good health. Each CDR3 is given with its conserved first and last residue. D genes are given only for firm matches. Clone size is not always given. Where it is, it says once, few, many or a class for expanded clones.

.	TRBV2	.	TRBJ2-7	CASSSDWRTYEQYF	TGTGCCAGCAGTTCGGACTGGCGGACCTACGAGCAGTACTTC
.	TRBV19	few	TRBJ1-2	CASSSRGNNYGYTF	TGTGCCAGTAGTAGTCGGGGGAACAACTATGGCTACACCTTC
TRBD1	TRBV19	.	TRBJ1-5	CASSIDSTGLSNQPQHF	TGTGCCAGTAGTATAGACTCGACAGGGTTGAGCAATCAGCCCCAGCATTTT
.	TRBV4-3	.	TRBJ1-2	CASSQEGGYGYTF	TGCGCCAGCAGCCAAGAGGGCGGCTATGGCTACACCTTC
.	TRBV27	.	TRBJ2-1	CASSFTRGYNEQFF	TGTGCCAGCAGTTTTACTAGGGGCTACAATGAGCAGTTCTTC
.	TRBV12-5	.	TRBJ2-7	CASGQSVQYF	TGTGCTAGTGGTCAGTCGGTTCAGTACTTC
TRBD1	TRBV12-3/TRBV12-4	.	TRBJ1-6	CASSRGGNSPLHF	TGTGCCAGCAGCCGAGGGGGCAACTCACCCCTCCACTTT
TRBD1	TRBV4-2	.	TRBJ2-7	CASSPITGTGPYEQYF	TGTGCCAGCAGCCCGATTACCGGGACAGGGCCCTACGAGCAGTACTTC
TRBD2	TRBV5-1	.	TRBJ2-1	CASSLALAGVRNEQFF	TGCGCCAGCAGCTTGGCCTTGGCGGGAGTCCGAAATGAGCAGTTCTTC
.	TRBV7-6	.	TRBJ2-5	CASSLEGEWQQETQYF	TGTGCCAGCAGCTTAGAAGGGGAATGGCAGCAAGAGACCCAGTACTTC
.	TRBV7-9	once	TRBJ1-2	CASSLGRTYGYTF	TGTGCCAGCAGCTTAGGTCGGACGTATGGCTACACCTTC
TRBD1	TRBV7-2	.	TRBJ2-3	CASSKGQGVGTDTQYF	TGTGCCAGCAGCAAAGGGCAGGGGGTGGGCACAGATACGCAGTATTTT
TRBD2	TRBV15	few	TRBJ2-5	CATSRDVGGEETQYF	TGTGCCACCAGCAGAGATGTCGGGGGGGAAGAGACCCAGTACTTC
TRBD1	TRBV19	.	TRBJ1-4	CASRGQGTNEKLFF	TGTGCCAGTAGAGGACAGGGGACTAATGAAAAACTGTTTTTT
.	TRBV6-1	.	TRBJ1-5	CASSEVAGLGNQPQHF	TGTGCCAGCAGTGAAGTCGCGGGGCTGGGGAATCAGCCCCAGCATTTT
.	TRBV9	.	TRBJ1-6	CASSVGTENSPLHF	TGTGCCAGCAGCGTAGGGACTGAGAATTCACCCCTCCACTTT
.	TRBV3-1/TRBV3-2	.	TRBJ1-3	CASSQAVGNTIYF	TGTGCCAGCAGCCAGGCGGTTGGAAACACCATATATTTT
TRBD1	TRBV6-5	.	TRBJ2-7	CASRGGRGYEQYF	TGTGCCAGCCGAGGGGGCAGGGGGTACGAGCAGTACTTC
.	TRBV7-9	.	TRBJ2-5	CASTLGVQETQYF	TGTGCCAGCACTCTAGGGGTCCAAGAGACCCAGTACTTC
.	TRBV2	.	TRBJ1-2	CASAGDLGGYTF	TGTGCCAGCGCCGGGGACCTCGGGGGCTACACCTTC